Below, 3 T cell receptor beta chains from the same sample are listed, as sequenced in a study of blood T cell repertoires in COVID-19. TCRdb keeps only in-frame clones here, not all; method: immunoSEQ multiplex PCR. The top ten clones hold about 3.6% of a sample with 110,000 or so clones, more than 75% of them seen once. The sample was peripheral blood. The receptors were sampled from a man aged 35-49 years with acute or convalescent COVID-19.

The J gene is TRBJ2-7, the V gene TRBV6-4, with 8 bases aligning to TRBD2. The CDR3 covers 13 residues. V trimming: 6 bases; J trimming: 1 base; junction bases outside the gene matches: 2. Germline CDR1 MRHNA, CDR2 SNTAGT. In DNA, the CDR3 is TGTGCCAGCAGGATAGCGGGGTCCTACGAGCAGTACTTC. Amino acid sequence: CASRIAGSYEQYF.

The V and J genes are TRBV21-1 and TRBJ1-2. TRBV21-1 is described as a pseudogene. CDR3 length equals 14 residues. CDR3 nucleotides: TGTGCCAGCAGCAAAATGGGGGAGGGTGAAACATTCACCTTC. Translated: CASSKMGEGETFTF.

The chain employs TRBV6-1 and TRBJ2-7; D is uncertain. Trimming pared 1 base from V and 2 bases from J, leaving 9 bases between. Germline V gives CDR1 MNHNS, CDR2 SASEGT. The CDR3 loop spans 14 amino acids. The CDR3 sequence: CASSEVHDTYEQYF. The CDR3 bases are TGTGCCAGCAGTGAAGTACACGATACCTACGAGCAGTACTTC.